This T cell receptor beta chain was captured by sequencing in a study of blood T cell repertoires in COVID-19. Study-wide context: The samples span acute and convalescent COVID-19 from the United States, Italy and Spain. T cells, B-cell-depleted T cells, or PBMCs supplied cDNA or gDNA.

Original processing notes: Estimates of nucleated cell counts were drawn from the amplification of reference gene primers. Here immunoSEQ multiplex PCR was the method, and the copy in TCRdb shows in-frame clones only, minus some. For V, J and clone size, that table is used; D and trimming come from the DNA. Among fewer than 250,000 clones listed, roughly 81% were seen once. The CDR3 is 15 residues long. Germline V CDR1 and CDR2: SGDLS, YYNGEE. The germline V and J ends were trimmed by 4 bases and 1 base, with 14 bases remaining between them. This TCR was sampled from a man in his forties with acute or convalescent COVID-19. Sequencing input: peripheral blood. The rearrangement joins TRBV9 to TRBJ1-1, with D unresolved. The CDR3 sequence is CASSPGGQGNTEAFF. DNA for the CDR3: TGTGCCAGCAGCCCAGGAGGGCAAGGGAACACTGAAGCTTTCTTT.